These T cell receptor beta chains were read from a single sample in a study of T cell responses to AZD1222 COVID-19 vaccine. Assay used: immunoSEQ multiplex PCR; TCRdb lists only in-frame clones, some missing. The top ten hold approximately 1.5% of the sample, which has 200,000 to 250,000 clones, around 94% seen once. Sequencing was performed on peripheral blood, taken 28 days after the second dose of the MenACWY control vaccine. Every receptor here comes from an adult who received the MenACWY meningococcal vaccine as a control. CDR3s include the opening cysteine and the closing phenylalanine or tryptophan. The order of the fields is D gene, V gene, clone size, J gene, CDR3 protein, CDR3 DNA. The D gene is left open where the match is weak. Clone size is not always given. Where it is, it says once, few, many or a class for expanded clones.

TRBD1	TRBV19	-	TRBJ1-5	CASSTLTGVGNQPQHF	TGTGCCAGTAGTACGCTTACAGGGGTTGGCAATCAGCCCCAGCATTTT
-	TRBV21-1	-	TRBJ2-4	CAKPEGPIAKNIQYF	TGTGCCAAGCCGGAGGGACCAATAGCCAAAAACATTCAGTACTTC
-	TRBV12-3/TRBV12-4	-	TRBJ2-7	CASSLTGSYEQYF	TGTGCCAGCAGCCTGACGGGGTCCTACGAGCAGTACTTC
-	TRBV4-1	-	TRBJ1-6	CASSQVGGGSPLHF	TGCGCCAGCAGCCAAGTCGGGGGAGGTTCACCCCTCCACTTT
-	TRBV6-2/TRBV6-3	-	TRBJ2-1	CASSYLRGLDNEQFF	TGTGCCAGCAGTTACTTGCGGGGTCTGGACAATGAGCAGTTCTTC
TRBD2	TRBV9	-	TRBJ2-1	CASSVGGNGGNNEQFF	TGTGCCAGCAGCGTAGGAGGAAACGGGGGGAACAATGAGCAGTTCTTC
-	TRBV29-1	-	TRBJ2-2	CSVQGGAATNTGELFF	TGCAGCGTTCAAGGAGGGGCCGCGACGAACACCGGGGAGCTGTTTTTT
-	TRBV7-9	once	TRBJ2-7	CASSRATYEQYF	TGTGCCAGCAGCAGGGCCACCTACGAGCAGTACTTC
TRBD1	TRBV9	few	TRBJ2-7	CASSPAGTGLSEQYF	TGTGCCAGCAGCCCGGCCGGGACAGGGTTATCCGAGCAGTACTTC
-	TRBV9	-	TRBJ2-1	CASSSELRTTGVNEQFF	TGTGCCAGCAGCTCAGAACTACGGACCACAGGAGTCAATGAGCAGTTCTTC
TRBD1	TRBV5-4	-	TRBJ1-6	CASSRTGSVNSPLHF	TGTGCCAGCAGCCGGACAGGGAGCGTTAATTCACCCCTCCACTTT
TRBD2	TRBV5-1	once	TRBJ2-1	CASILLAGATYNEQFF	TGCGCCAGCATCCTACTAGCGGGGGCGACCTACAATGAGCAGTTCTTC
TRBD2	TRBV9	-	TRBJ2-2	CASSTLAGGTGELFF	TGTGCCAGCAGCACATTAGCGGGGGGCACCGGGGAGCTGTTTTTT
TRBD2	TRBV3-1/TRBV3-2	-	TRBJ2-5	CASASGNQETQYF	TGTGCCAGCGCCAGCGGGAACCAAGAGACCCAGTACTTC
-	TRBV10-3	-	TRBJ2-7	CAIPSGRALTYEQYF	TGTGCCATCCCGAGTGGAAGGGCGTTGACCTACGAGCAGTACTTC
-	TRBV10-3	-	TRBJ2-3	CAISEPGRTDTQYF	TGTGCCATCAGTGAGCCGGGACGCACAGATACGCAGTATTTT
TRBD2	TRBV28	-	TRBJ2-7	CATNPGGRGPYEQYF	TGTGCCACCAACCCGGGGGGAAGGGGTCCCTACGAGCAGTACTTC
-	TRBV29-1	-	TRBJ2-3	CSATSDTQYF	TGCAGCGCAACCTCAGATACGCAGTATTTT
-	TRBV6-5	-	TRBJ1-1	CASTPGLMNTEAFF	TGTGCCAGCACCCCCGGGCTCATGAACACTGAAGCTTTCTTT
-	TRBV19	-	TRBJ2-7	CASSIGPANEQYF	TGTGCCAGTAGTATTGGGCCGGCTAACGAGCAGTACTTC
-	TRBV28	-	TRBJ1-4	CASTLGRGPLLNEKLFF	TGTGCCAGCACCCTTGGTCGGGGGCCACTCCTCAATGAAAAACTGTTTTTT
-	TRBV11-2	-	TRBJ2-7	CASSAGSYEQYF	TGTGCCAGCAGCGCCGGGTCCTACGAGCAGTACTTC
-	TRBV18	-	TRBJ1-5	CASSPRGGQPQHF	TGTGCCAGCTCCCCCCGGGGGGGTCAGCCCCAGCATTTT
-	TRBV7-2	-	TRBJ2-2	CASSLAAAGLAAGELFF	TGTGCCAGCAGCTTAGCAGCCGCGGGTCTCGCGGCCGGGGAGCTGTTTTTT
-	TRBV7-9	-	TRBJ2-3	CASSLVEADTQYF	TGTGCCAGCAGCTTAGTAGAGGCAGATACGCAGTATTTT
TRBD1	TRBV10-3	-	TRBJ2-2	CAISGSRTGDTGELFF	TGTGCCATCAGTGGGTCTCGGACAGGGGACACCGGGGAGCTGTTTTTT
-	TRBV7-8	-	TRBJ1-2	CASSPQGSGYTF	TGTGCCAGCAGCCCTCAGGGCTCTGGCTACACCTTC
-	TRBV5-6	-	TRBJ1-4	CASSLWGLPNEKLFF	TGTGCCAGCAGCTTATGGGGCCTACCTAATGAAAAACTGTTTTTT
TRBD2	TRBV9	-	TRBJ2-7	CASSPRLAGVFEQYF	TGTGCCAGCAGCCCCCGACTAGCGGGAGTATTCGAGCAGTACTTC
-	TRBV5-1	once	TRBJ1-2	CASSLHGGTTYGYTF	TGCGCCAGCAGCTTGCATGGCGGGACAACCTATGGCTACACCTTC
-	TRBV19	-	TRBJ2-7	CASSIQGDYEQYF	TGTGCCAGTAGTATACAGGGAGACTACGAGCAGTACTTC
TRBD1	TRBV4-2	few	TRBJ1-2	CASSRQGKNGYTF	TGTGCCAGCAGTCGACAGGGCAAGAATGGCTACACCTTC
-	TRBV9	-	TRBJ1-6	CASSAESGANLNSPLHF	TGTGCCAGCAGCGCTGAATCCGGGGCAAACCTTAATTCACCCCTCCACTTT
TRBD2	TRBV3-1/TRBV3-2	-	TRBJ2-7	CASSPTTSGHEQYF	TGTGCCAGCAGCCCCACGACTAGCGGTCACGAGCAGTACTTC
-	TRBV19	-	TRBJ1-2	CASSWGDYGYTF	TGTGCCAGTAGTTGGGGGGACTATGGCTACACCTTC
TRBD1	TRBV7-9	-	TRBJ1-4	CASSFQTTGTGDEKLFF	TGTGCCAGCAGCTTCCAAACAACCGGGACAGGGGACGAAAAACTGTTTTTT
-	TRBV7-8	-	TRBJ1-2	CASSSPLISYGYTF	TGTGCCAGCAGCTCCCCTCTGATCAGCTATGGCTACACCTTC
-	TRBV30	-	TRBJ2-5	CAWSVGAAGTGRTQYF	TGTGCCTGGAGTGTAGGCGCGGCAGGTACGGGACGGACCCAGTACTTC
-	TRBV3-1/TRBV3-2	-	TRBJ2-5	CASSRDRPQETQYF	TGTGCCAGCAGCCGTGACAGGCCCCAAGAGACCCAGTACTTC
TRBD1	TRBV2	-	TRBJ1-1	CASSPTGQGMAFF	TGTGCCAGCAGTCCAACGGGACAGGGAATGGCTTTCTTT
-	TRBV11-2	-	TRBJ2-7	CASSLVSDWGYEQYF	TGTGCCAGCAGCTTAGTATCAGATTGGGGTTACGAGCAGTACTTC
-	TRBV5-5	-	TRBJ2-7	CASSLQGPYEQYF	TGTGCCAGCAGCTTGCAGGGGCCCTACGAGCAGTACTTC
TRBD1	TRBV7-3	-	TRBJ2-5	CASSLTLQGAQYF	TGTGCCAGCAGCTTAACTCTACAGGGGGCCCAGTACTTC
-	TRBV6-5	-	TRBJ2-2	CASSYSGENTGELFF	TGTGCCAGCAGTTACTCAGGGGAGAACACCGGGGAGCTGTTTTTT
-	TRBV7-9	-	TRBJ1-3	CASSPSGNTIYF	TGTGCCAGCAGCCCCAGTGGAAACACCATATATTTT
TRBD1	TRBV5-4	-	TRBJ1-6	CASSLEGGQVNSPLHF	TGTGCCAGCAGCTTGGAGGGTGGACAGGTCAATTCACCCCTCCACTTT
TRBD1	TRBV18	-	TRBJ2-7	CASSPLSGTGVNEQYF	TGTGCCAGCTCGCCCTTGTCCGGGACAGGGGTCAACGAGCAGTACTTC